This T cell receptor (beta chain) derives from a study of T cells in Graves' hyperthyroidism and ophthalmopathy. Any patient presenting with uncontrolled infection, other autoimmune disease, pregnancy or lactation was left out. PBMCs stemmed from less than 13 ml fresh peripheral blood. The germline V gene has CDR1 PRHDT and CDR2 FYEKMQ (reference sequence). This CDR3 comprises 13 residues. Trimming removed 6 bases at V and 6 bases at J, with 15 bases between. Researchers amplified the TCR beta CDR3 regions from RNA transcripts. During a first-round RT-PCR of the TCR CDR3, the HTBI primer set was used. TCRdb analysed the multiplex PCR reads with MiXCR anew, one entry per CDR3 protein. Altogether some 700,000 distinct CDR3 sequences are present, roughly 17% being singletons, with the ten largest covering roughly 15%.

This chain uses TRBV13 with TRBJ2-7, with D tentatively TRBD1 (8 bases). What was sequenced was blood. This sequence was found in a man aged 50-59 years with Graves' hyperthyroidism. Written as DNA, the CDR3 is TGTGCCAGCAGTCGACAGGGGAGGGGCGAGCAGTACTTC. It specifies CASSRQGRGEQYF.